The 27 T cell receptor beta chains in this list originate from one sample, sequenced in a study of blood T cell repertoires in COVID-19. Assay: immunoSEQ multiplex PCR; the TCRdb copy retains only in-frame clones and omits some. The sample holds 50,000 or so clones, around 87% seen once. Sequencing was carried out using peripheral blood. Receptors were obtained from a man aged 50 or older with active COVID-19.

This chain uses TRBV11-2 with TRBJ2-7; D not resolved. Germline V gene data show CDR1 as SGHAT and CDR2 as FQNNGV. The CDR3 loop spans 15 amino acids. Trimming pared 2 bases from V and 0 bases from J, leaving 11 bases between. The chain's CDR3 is CASSLSTRVSYEQYF. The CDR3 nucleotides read TGTGCCAGCAGCTTATCTACCCGAGTCTCCTACGAGCAGTACTTC. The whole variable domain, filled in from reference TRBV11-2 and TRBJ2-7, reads EAGVAQSPRYKIIEKRQSVAFWCNPISGHATLYWYQQILGQGPKLLIQFQNNGVVDDSQLPKDRFSAERLKGVDSTLKIQPAKLEDSAVYLCASSLSTRVSYEQYFGPGTRLTVT.

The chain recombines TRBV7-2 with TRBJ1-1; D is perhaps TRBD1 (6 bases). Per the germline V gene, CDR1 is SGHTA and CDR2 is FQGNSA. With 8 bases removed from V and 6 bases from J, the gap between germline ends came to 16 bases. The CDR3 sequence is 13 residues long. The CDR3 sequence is CASHYIGTSEAFF. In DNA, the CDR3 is TGTGCCAGCCATTATATTGGGACATCTGAAGCTTTCTTT.

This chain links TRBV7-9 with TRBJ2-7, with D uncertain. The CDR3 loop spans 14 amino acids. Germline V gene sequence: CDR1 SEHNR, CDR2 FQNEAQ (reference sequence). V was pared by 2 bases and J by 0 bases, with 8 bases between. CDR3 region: CASSLTLDSYEQYF. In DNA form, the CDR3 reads TGTGCCAGCAGCTTAACCCTAGACTCCTACGAGCAGTACTTC. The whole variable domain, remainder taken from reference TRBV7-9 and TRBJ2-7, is DTGVSQNPRHKITKRGQNVTFRCDPISEHNRLYWYRQTLGQGPEFLTYFQNEAQLEKSRLLSDRFSAERPKGSFSTLEIQRTEQGDSAMYLCASSLTLDSYEQYFGPGTRLTVT.

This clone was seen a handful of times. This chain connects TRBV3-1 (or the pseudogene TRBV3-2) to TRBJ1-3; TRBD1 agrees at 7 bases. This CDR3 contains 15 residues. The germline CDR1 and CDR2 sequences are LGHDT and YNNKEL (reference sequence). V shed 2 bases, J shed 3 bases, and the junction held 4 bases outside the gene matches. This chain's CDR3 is CASSQPGTDGNTIYF. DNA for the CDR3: TGTGCCAGCAGCCAACCCGGGACAGATGGAAACACCATATATTTT.

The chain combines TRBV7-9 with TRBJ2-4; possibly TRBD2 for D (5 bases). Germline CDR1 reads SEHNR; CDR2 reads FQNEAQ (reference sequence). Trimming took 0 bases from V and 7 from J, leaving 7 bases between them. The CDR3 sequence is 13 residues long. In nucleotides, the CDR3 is TGTGCCAGCAGCTTAGCGGCGGGTAACATTCAGTACTTC. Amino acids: CASSLAAGNIQYF.

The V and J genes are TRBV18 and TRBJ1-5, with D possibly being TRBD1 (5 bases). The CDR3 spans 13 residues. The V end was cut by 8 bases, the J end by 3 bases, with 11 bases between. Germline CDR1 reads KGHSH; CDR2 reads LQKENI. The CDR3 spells CASADSPNQPQHF. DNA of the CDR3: TGTGCCAGCGCAGACAGCCCCAATCAGCCCCAGCATTTT.

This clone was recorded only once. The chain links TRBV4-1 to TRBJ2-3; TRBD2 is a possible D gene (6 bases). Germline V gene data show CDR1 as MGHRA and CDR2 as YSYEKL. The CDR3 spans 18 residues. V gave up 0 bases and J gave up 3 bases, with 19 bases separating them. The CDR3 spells CASSQDPPWLEGTDTQYF. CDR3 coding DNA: TGCGCCAGCAGCCAAGATCCCCCCTGGCTGGAGGGGACAGATACGCAGTATTTT.

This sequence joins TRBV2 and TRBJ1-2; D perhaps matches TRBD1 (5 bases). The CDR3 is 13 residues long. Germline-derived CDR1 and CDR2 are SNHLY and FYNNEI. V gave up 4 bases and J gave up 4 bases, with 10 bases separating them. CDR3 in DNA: TGTGCCAGCAGTGGGGGGGTCTTCTATGGCTACACCTTC. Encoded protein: CASSGGVFYGYTF. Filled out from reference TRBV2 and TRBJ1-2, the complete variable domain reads EPEVTQTPSHQVTQMGQEVILRCVPISNHLYFYWYRQILGQKVEFLVSFYNNEISEKSEIFDDQFSVERPDGSNFTLKIRSTKLEDSAMYFCASSGGVFYGYTFGSGTRLTVV.

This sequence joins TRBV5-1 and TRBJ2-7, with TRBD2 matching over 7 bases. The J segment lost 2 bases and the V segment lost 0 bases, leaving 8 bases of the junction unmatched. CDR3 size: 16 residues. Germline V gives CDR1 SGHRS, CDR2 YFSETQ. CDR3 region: CASSLGGIGTTYEQYF. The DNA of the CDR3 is TGCGCCAGCAGCTTGGGGGGAATCGGGACTACCTACGAGCAGTACTTC.

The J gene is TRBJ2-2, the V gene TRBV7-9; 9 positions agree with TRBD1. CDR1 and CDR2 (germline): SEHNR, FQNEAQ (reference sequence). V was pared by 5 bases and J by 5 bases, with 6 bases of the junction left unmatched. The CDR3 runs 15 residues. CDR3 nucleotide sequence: TGTGCCAGCAGCCGGGGGACAGGGAAGACCGGGGAGCTGTTTTTT. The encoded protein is CASSRGTGKTGELFF. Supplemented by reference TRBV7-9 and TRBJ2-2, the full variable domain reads DTGVSQNPRHKITKRGQNVTFRCDPISEHNRLYWYRQTLGQGPEFLTYFQNEAQLEKSRLLSDRFSAERPKGSFSTLEIQRTEQGDSAMYLCASSRGTGKTGELFFGEGSRLTVL.

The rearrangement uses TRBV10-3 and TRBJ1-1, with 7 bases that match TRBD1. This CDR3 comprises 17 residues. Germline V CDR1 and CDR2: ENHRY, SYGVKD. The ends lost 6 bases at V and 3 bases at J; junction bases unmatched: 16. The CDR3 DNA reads TGTGCCATCAGCGATACCCCGAACAGGGGTTTCGACACTGAAGCTTTCTTT. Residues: CAISDTPNRGFDTEAFF.

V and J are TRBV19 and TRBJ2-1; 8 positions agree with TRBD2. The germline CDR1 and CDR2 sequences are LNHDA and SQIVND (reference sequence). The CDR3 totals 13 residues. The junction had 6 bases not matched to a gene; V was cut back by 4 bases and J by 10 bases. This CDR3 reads CASSTGGSPEQFF. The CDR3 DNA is TGTGCCAGTAGTACGGGGGGGAGCCCAGAGCAGTTCTTC. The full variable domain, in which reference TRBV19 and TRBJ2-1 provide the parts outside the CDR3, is DGGITQSPKYLFRKEGQNVTLSCEQNLNHDAMYWYRQDPGQGLRLIYYSQIVNDFQKGDIAEGYSVSREKKESFPLTVTSAQKNPTAFYLCASSTGGSPEQFFGPGTRLTVL.

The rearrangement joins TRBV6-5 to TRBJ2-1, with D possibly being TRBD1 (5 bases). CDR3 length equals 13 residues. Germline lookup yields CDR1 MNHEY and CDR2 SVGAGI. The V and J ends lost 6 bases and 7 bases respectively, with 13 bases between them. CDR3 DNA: TGTGCCAGCAGCCGCATCCAGGGTAATGAGCAGTTCTTC. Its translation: CASSRIQGNEQFF.

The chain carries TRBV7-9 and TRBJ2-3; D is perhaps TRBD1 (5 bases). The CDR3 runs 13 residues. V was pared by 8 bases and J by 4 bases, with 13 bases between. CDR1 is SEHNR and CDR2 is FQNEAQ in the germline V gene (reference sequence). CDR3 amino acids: CASLQGEADTQYF. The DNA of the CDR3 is TGTGCCAGCTTGCAGGGTGAGGCAGATACGCAGTATTTT.

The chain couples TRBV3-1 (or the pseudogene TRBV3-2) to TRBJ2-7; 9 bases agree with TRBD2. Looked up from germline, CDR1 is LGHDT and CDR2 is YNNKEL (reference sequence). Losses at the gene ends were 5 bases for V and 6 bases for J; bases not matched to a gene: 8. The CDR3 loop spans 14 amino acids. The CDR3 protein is CASSAGTSWTEQYF. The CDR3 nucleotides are TGTGCCAGCAGCGCGGGGACTAGCTGGACCGAGCAGTACTTC.

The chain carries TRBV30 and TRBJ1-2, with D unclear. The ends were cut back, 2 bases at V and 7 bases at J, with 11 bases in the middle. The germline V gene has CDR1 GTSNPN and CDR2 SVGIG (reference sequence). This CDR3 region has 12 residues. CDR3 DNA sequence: TGTGCCTGGAGTTCCAGTATCGTTGGCTACACCTTC. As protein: CAWSSSIVGYTF. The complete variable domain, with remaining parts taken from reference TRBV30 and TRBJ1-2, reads SQTIHQWPATLVQPVGSPLSLECTVEGTSNPNLYWYRQAAGRGLQLLFYSVGIGQISSEVPQNLSASRPQDRQFILSSKKLLLSDSGFYLCAWSSSIVGYTFGSGTRLTVV.

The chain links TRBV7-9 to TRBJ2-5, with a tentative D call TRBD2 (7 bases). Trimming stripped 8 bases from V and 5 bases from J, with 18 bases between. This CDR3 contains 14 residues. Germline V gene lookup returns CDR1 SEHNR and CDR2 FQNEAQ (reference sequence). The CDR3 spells CASLKGGSSETQYF. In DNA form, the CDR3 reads TGTGCCAGCCTGAAGGGGGGGAGCAGTGAGACCCAGTACTTC.

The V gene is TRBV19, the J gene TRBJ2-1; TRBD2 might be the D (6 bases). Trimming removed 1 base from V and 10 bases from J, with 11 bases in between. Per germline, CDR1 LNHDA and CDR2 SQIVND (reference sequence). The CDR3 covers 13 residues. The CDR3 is CASSIARGYEQFF. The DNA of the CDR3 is TGTGCCAGTAGTATAGCCCGGGGGTACGAGCAGTTCTTC.

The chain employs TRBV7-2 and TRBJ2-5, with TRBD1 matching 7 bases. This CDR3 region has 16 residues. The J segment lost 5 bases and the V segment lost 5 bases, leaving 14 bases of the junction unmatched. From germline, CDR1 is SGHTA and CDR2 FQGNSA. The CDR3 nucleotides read TGTGCCAGCAGCCCGGGACAGAGCGTGGGATGGGAGACCCAGTACTTC. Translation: CASSPGQSVGWETQYF.

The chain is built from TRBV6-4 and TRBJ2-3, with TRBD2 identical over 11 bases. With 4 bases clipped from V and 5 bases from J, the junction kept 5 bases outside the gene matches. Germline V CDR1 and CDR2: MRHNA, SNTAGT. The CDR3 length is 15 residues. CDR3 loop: CASSGSGGALDTQYF. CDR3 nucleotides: TGTGCCAGCAGTGGTAGCGGGGGGGCCTTAGATACGCAGTATTTT.

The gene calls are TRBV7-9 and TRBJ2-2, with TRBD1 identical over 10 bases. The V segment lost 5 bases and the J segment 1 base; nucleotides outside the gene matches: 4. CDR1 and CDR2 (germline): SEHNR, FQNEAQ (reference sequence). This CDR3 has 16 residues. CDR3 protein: CASSPRDRGNTGELFF. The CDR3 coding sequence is TGTGCCAGCAGCCCGAGGGACAGGGGGAACACCGGGGAGCTGTTTTTT.

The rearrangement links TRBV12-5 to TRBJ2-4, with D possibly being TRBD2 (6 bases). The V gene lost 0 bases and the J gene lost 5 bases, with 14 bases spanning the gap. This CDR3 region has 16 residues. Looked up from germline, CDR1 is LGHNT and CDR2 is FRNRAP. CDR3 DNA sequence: TGTGCTAGTGGTTTGGTATCGGCGGGACCTCAAAACATTCAGTACTTC. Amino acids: CASGLVSAGPQNIQYF.

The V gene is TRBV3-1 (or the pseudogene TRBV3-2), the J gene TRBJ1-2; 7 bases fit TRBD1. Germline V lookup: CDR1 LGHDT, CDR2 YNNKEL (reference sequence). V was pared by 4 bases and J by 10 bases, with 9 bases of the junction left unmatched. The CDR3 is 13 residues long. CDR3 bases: TGTGCCAGCAGCCGGGACAGTAGGCGCGACTACACCTTC. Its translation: CASSRDSRRDYTF.

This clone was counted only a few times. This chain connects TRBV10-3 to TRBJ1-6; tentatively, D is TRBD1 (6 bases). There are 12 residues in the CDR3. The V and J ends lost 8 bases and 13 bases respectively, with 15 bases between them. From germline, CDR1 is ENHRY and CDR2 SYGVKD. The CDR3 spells CAIGNRAAPLHF. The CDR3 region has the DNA TGTGCCATCGGAAACAGGGCGGCTCCCCTCCACTTT.

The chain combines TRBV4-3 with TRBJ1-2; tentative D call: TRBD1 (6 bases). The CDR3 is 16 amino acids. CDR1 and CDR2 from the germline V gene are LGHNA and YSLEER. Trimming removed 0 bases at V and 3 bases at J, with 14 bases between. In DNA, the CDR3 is TGCGCCAGCAGCCAAGACGGGGCCGAGGGGGACTATGGCTACACCTTC. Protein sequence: CASSQDGAEGDYGYTF.

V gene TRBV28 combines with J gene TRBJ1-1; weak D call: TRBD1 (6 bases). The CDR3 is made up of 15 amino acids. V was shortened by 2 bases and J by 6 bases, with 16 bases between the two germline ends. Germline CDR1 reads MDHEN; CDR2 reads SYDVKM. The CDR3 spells CASSLGMRGGSEAFF. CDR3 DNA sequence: TGTGCCAGCAGTTTAGGAATGAGGGGGGGATCTGAAGCTTTCTTT.

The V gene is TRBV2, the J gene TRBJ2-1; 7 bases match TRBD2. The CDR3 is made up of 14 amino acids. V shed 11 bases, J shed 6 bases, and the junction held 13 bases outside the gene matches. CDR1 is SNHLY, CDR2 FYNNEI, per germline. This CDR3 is CAWGNPTSSNEQFF. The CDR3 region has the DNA TGTGCCTGGGGCAATCCGACTAGCTCCAATGAGCAGTTCTTC.